This entry features one TCR beta chain sequence. This clonotype was detected many times. Its specific antigen is unknown. Within one base of it there is no much larger clone, and no base qualities were kept. The source of the sample is a study of blood T cells in healthy people across ages (dated by TCRdb to the mid-2010s). For the study in its entirety: Template switching captured roughly one uniquely barcoded TCR beta cDNA molecule per two T cells in model experiments. To track age-related changes in TCR beta repertoire diversity, the study relied on deep sequencing normalized with unique cDNA molecular identifiers. Two additional independent replicas of 1 million unique cDNA reads from the same blood draw were analyzed for two donors (one aged 18 to 29 and one aged 80 or older). Four age groups were formed from the donors: young (average about 17 years), middle-aged (more than 35), aged (about 62) and long-lived (82). Donors of different ages were randomly distributed across sequencing lanes to avoid experimental bias. Results the study describes overall, beyond this receptor: The CMV infection status of donors was not known, potentially confounding age-related changes in expanded clonotypes. Compared with the aged group, the long-lived group had more naive CD4+ T cells, fewer expanded clones and increased TCR diversity, a pattern suggesting age selection. Observed TCR beta diversity per million T cells fell roughly linearly with age, and a significant reduction was already apparent by age about 38. Since profiling was done on bulk unsorted PBMCs, naive and antigen-experienced compartments could not be conclusively compared. There was a strong correlation between observed TCR beta diversity and the percentage of naive T cells measured by flow cytometry. Total diversity estimates from one million sequenced T cells were considered lower bounds and underestimates.

Including cysteine and phenylalanine, the CDR3 has 14 amino acids. CDR3 DNA only is kept here, 42 bases in frame from base 1. Sequences KGHSH (CDR1) and LQKENI (CDR2) are obtained from the germline V gene. Trimming costs V 2 bases and J 3 bases, and their ends lie 7 bases apart. Systemically healthy Caucasian individuals from Russia, approximately 39 in total and aged about 6 to 100 years, were included as donors. Approximately 11 milliliters of peripheral blood were drawn from each donor into EDTA-treated Vacutainer tubes. Ficoll-Paque density-gradient centrifugation was used to isolate PBMCs, with at least 6.5 million per sample. Total RNA was extracted from PBMCs with Trizol reagent, with at least 6 micrograms obtained per sample. The percentages of naive CD45RAhigh/CD27high T cells were determined by flow cytometry on a PBMC aliquot from every donor. The library was made by 5' RACE. For sequencing, an Illumina HiSeq 2500 was employed. A second PCR of about 7 to 12 cycles was run with a J-beta primer mix and a sample-barcoded 5' primer. A template-switch 5' adaptor carrying 12 random nucleotides introduced a unique molecular identifier onto each TCR beta cDNA molecule. Each sample yielded at least 3 million CDR3-containing paired-end reads. First-strand cDNA was synthesized from all RNA with the Mint cDNA synthesis kit, primed by a TRBC-specific oligonucleotide. All cDNA was treated with uracil-DNA glycosylase and then went through a first 18-cycle PCR with the universal primers M1SS and BC2_uni_R. As for the original processing: Normalization of each sample was performed by random selection of 1 million high-quality reads, each carrying a distinct molecular identifier. Reads with shared molecular identifiers were discarded instead of being binned into consensus sequences. CDR3 identification, clonotype clustering and error correction used MiTCR with a Q25 quality threshold and the strictest error-elimination algorithm. A nonparametric unseen species model with Euler transformation was used to estimate lower-bound total TCR beta diversity. TCRdb ran its own pipeline on the public reads, namely fastp trimming at Q25 and MiXCR clone calling, and kept in-frame beta chains. Every entry covers one CDR3 protein and lists the most common genes and DNA from its rows. It is TCRdb's table, rather than the study itself, that gives the V and J calls and clone size. In this sample the table shows around 1,700,000 distinct CDR3 sequences, about 30% of which occur a single time. The top ten hold less than 9.5% of the sample.

The chain uses TRBV18 and TRBJ1-4, with no reliable assignment of the D segment. Input material: blood. This TCR derives from a woman aged 25 to 39 in good health. The CDR3 region has the sequence CASSPVASNEKLFF. The nucleotides are TGTGCCAGCTCACCAGTGGCGTCTAATGAAAAACTGTTTTTT.